This TCR beta chain emerged from a study of blood T cell repertoires in COVID-19. V shed 5 bases, J shed 2 bases, and the junction held 8 bases outside the gene matches. The CDR3 runs to 16 residues. Germline V CDR1 and CDR2: KGHSH, LQKENI. Sequenced by immunoSEQ multiplex PCR; TCRdb stores in-frame clones only, minus some. The top ten hold 6% to 9.5% of the sample, which has about 200,000 clones, 65% to 85% seen once. The source is an elderly woman with acute or convalescent COVID-19. Sequenced input: peripheral blood. V usage is TRBV18 and J usage is TRBJ2-2; 7 nucleotides line up with TRBD1. The CDR3 reads CASSSTDRANTGELFF. CDR3 nucleotides: TGTGCCAGCTCATCAACCGACAGGGCAAACACCGGGGAGCTGTTTTTT.